These 10 T cell receptor beta chains originate from one sample sequenced in a study of cytomegalovirus exposure and HLA in healthy donors. The PCR used 60 Vbeta and 13 Jbeta primers. The assay was immunoSEQ multiplex PCR, and TCRdb's table has in-frame clones only and misses some. The data contain approximately 74,000 clones, approximately 80% of them seen just once; the ten biggest clones take up about 3.2%. Sequenced input: PBMCs. Receptors were obtained from a woman in her twenties or thirties in good health and CMV-seronegative.

V is TRBV7-8 and J is TRBJ2-2, with D perhaps matching TRBD2 (7 bases). The CDR3 covers 16 residues. Germline CDR1 and CDR2: SGHVS and FQNEAQ. V shed 4 bases and J shed 2 bases, with 14 bases lying between them. The CDR3: CASSSWGGANTGELFF. The DNA for the CDR3 is TGTGCCAGCAGCTCTTGGGGGGGGGCCAACACCGGGGAGCTGTTTTTT.

This chain connects TRBV7-8 to TRBJ1-4, with D maybe TRBD1 (6 bases). Looked up from germline, CDR1 is SGHVS and CDR2 is FQNEAQ. V was clipped by 5 bases and J by 1 base, with 11 bases between them. This CDR3 spans 15 amino acids. CDR3 in amino acids: CASSAHRVTNEKLFF. Written as DNA, the CDR3 is TGTGCCAGCAGCGCCCACAGGGTAACTAATGAAAAACTGTTTTTT.

The chain links TRBV7-9 to TRBJ1-4; 10 nucleotides line up with TRBD1. Germline assignment: CDR1 SEHNR and CDR2 FQNEAQ (reference sequence). This CDR3 spans 17 amino acids. The trim removed 5 bases at V and 8 bases at J, leaving 14 bases unmatched. CDR3 sequence (DNA): TGTGCCAGCAGCCCTCGACAGGGGGCGACGATAAAGGAAAAACTGTTTTTT. This sequence encodes CASSPRQGATIKEKLFF. The whole variable domain, remainder taken from reference TRBV7-9 and TRBJ1-4, is DTGVSQNPRHKITKRGQNVTFRCDPISEHNRLYWYRQTLGQGPEFLTYFQNEAQLEKSRLLSDRFSAERPKGSFSTLEIQRTEQGDSAMYLCASSPRQGATIKEKLFFGSGTQLSVL.

V is TRBV6-6 and J is TRBJ1-1; unclear D gene. The CDR3 is made up of 13 amino acids. Trimming left V 5 bases short and J 4 bases short, with 11 bases between. Germline loops: CDR1 MNHNY, CDR2 SVGAGI (reference sequence). The CDR3 sequence is CASSPTEATEAFF. Here the CDR3 DNA reads TGTGCCAGCAGTCCCACCGAGGCCACTGAAGCTTTCTTT.

J is TRBJ2-2 and V is TRBV2, with 7 bases identical to TRBD1. The CDR3 is 14 amino acids. After removal of 7 bases from V and 2 bases from J, the junction contained 4 bases not matched to a gene. The germline V gene has CDR1 SNHLY and CDR2 FYNNEI. The CDR3 reads CASNRDRNTGELFF. CDR3 bases: TGTGCCAGCAACAGGGACAGAAACACCGGGGAGCTGTTTTTT.

This rearrangement joins TRBV9 to TRBJ2-1; D possibly corresponds to TRBD2 (7 bases). Germline V gene sequence: CDR1 SGDLS, CDR2 YYNGEE. There are 16 residues in the CDR3. V was trimmed by 5 bases and J by 6 bases, leaving 21 bases between them. CDR3 protein: CASSISGGAFRNEQFF. In nucleotides, the CDR3 is TGTGCCAGCAGTATAAGTGGGGGGGCCTTTCGCAATGAGCAGTTCTTC.

The chain uses TRBV5-1 and TRBJ2-3; 11 nucleotides line up with TRBD1. The CDR3 length is 15 residues. V was pared by 4 bases and J by 2 bases, with 3 bases of the junction left unmatched. Germline V gives CDR1 SGHRS, CDR2 YFSETQ. The CDR3 loop is CASSTGQGVTDTQYF. In nucleotides, the CDR3 is TGCGCCAGCAGCACGGGACAGGGGGTCACAGATACGCAGTATTTT.

This clone was counted once. V and J are TRBV2 and TRBJ1-2; possibly TRBD1 for D (5 bases). The CDR3 covers 15 residues. CDR1 is SNHLY and CDR2 is FYNNEI in the germline V gene. V was pared by 3 bases and J by 5 bases, with 16 bases between. CDR3 amino acids: CASSEIGRVAYGYTF. The CDR3 DNA follows: TGTGCCAGCAGTGAGATCGGCAGGGTGGCTTATGGCTACACCTTC.

V is TRBV5-1 and J is TRBJ1-1; D is unclear. Germline V gives CDR1 SGHRS, CDR2 YFSETQ. This CDR3 spans 15 amino acids. The V end lost 0 bases, the J end lost 6 bases, and 15 bases lay between the germline ends. DNA for the CDR3: TGCGCCAGCAGCTTGGATTCTGTCGGGTCATCTGAAGCTTTCTTT. It encodes CASSLDSVGSSEAFF.

This clone has more than one count but fewer than ten. V usage is TRBV10-3 and J usage is TRBJ2-5, with 9 positions matching TRBD2. The V segment lost 10 bases and the J segment 7 bases; nucleotides outside the gene matches: 10. Per the germline V gene, CDR1 is ENHRY and CDR2 is SYGVKD. This CDR3 has 13 residues. The CDR3 protein is CATLAGAGGTQYF. CDR3 bases: TGTGCCACCTTAGCGGGGGCTGGGGGGACCCAGTACTTC.